Shown below are 20 T cell receptor beta chains from a single sample sequenced in a study of blood T cell repertoires in COVID-19 (dated by TCRdb to about 2020). Library construction relied on the immunoSEQ multiplex PCR assay. Held by TCRdb, this immuneACCESS table contains in-frame sequences only and omits some clones. Under half of the omission traces to an unresolved V gene where checked; the cause of the rest is unknown. This sample holds about 180,000 clones; more than 70% were observed only once. About 9.7% of the sample is in the top ten clones. Sequenced: PBMCs or T cells enriched from blood (not recorded which). The receptors originated from a woman aged 25 to 39 who had recovered from COVID-19.

The gene calls are TRBV10-3 and TRBJ1-4; 7 bases map to TRBD1. The CDR3 covers 15 residues. Trimming removed 2 bases from V and 4 bases from J; junction bases left unmatched: 4. Germline V gene lookup returns CDR1 ENHRY and CDR2 SYGVKD. This chain's CDR3 is CAISELTGINEKLFF. Written as DNA, the CDR3 is TGTGCCATCAGTGAGCTGACAGGGATTAATGAAAAACTGTTTTTT.

V is TRBV4-1 and J is TRBJ2-7; TRBD1 is a possible D gene (6 bases). The CDR3 sequence is 13 residues long. V lost 4 bases and J lost 0, with 7 bases in between. Germline V gene lookup returns CDR1 MGHRA and CDR2 YSYEKL. CDR3 protein: CASSPTGSYEQYF. The CDR3 coding sequence is TGCGCCAGCAGCCCGACAGGCTCCTACGAGCAGTACTTC.

This rearrangement joins TRBV7-9 to TRBJ2-5; possibly TRBD2 for D (6 bases). Germline assignment: CDR1 SEHNR and CDR2 FQNEAQ (reference sequence). The CDR3 is made up of 13 amino acids. Trimming took off 7 bases at V and 2 bases at J, with 11 bases between the two ends. CDR3 sequence reads: CASTFGGQETQYF. In DNA, the CDR3 is TGTGCCAGCACCTTCGGGGGTCAAGAGACCCAGTACTTC.

Only a few counts were recorded for this clone. The chain joins TRBV19 to TRBJ2-6, with 7 bases aligning to TRBD2. The CDR3 has 16 amino acids. The V segment lost 7 bases and the J segment 7 bases; nucleotides outside the gene matches: 13. Germline assignment: CDR1 LNHDA and CDR2 SQIVND (reference sequence). The DNA of the CDR3 is TGTGCCAGTACCCCTTCCTGGGGGGGTGGTGCCAACGTCCTGACTTTC. This encodes CASTPSWGGGANVLTF.

This clone came up once. The chain uses TRBV6-1 and TRBJ2-3, with 13 nucleotides matching TRBD2. The CDR3 is made up of 17 amino acids. V dropped 4 bases and J dropped 1; count of bases not matched to a gene: 5. CDR1 is MNHNS, CDR2 SASEGT, per germline. The CDR3 sequence is CASSVLAGGPGTDTQYF. The DNA for the CDR3 is TGTGCCAGCAGTGTACTAGCGGGAGGGCCGGGCACAGATACGCAGTATTTT.

CDR3 DNA: TGTGCCACCAGTGATTTGGGGGGGACCGGAGATACGCAGTATTTT. Its translation: CATSDLGGTGDTQYF. The rearrangement joins TRBV24-1 to TRBJ2-3, with a tentative D call TRBD2 (6 bases). The CDR3 has 15 amino acids. Germline lookup yields CDR1 KGHDR and CDR2 SFDVKD. The ends were cut back, 0 bases at V and 5 bases at J, with 11 bases in the middle.

The rearrangement joins TRBV7-9 to TRBJ1-2; D gene unclear. The CDR3 covers 14 residues. V was cut by 1 base and J by 6 bases, with 12 bases left in between. Germline CDR1 is SEHNR and CDR2 is FQNEAQ (reference sequence). In nucleotides, the CDR3 is TGTGCCAGCAGCTTAGAGAACAGTATGGATGGCTACACCTTC. As protein: CASSLENSMDGYTF.

V gene TRBV9 combines with J gene TRBJ2-3; 16 bases fit TRBD2. This CDR3 has 20 residues. Germline V CDR1 and CDR2: SGDLS, YYNGEE. V shed 0 bases, J shed 1 base, and the junction held 8 bases outside the gene matches. The CDR3 bases are TGTGCCAGCAGCGTAGAGGGACTAGCGGGAGGGTTATATCGCACAGATACGCAGTATTTT. Translated: CASSVEGLAGGLYRTDTQYF.

The CDR3 nucleotides are TGTGCCAGCAGCTTAATTCACGGACTACTAGCGGTGTACAATGAGCAGTTCTTC. Its translation: CASSLIHGLLAVYNEQFF. V and J are TRBV11-2 and TRBJ2-1; TRBD2 agrees at 8 bases. V was clipped by 2 bases and J by 4 bases; unmatched bases: 13. Germline V gene lookup returns CDR1 SGHAT and CDR2 FQNNGV. This CDR3 region has 18 residues.

There are a few counts of this clone. The genes are TRBV28 and TRBJ1-2, with TRBD1 matching over 8 bases. Trimming took 2 bases from V and 5 from J; bases not matched to a gene: 7. This CDR3 is built from 15 residues. CDR1 is MDHEN and CDR2 is SYDVKM in the germline V gene. The CDR3: CASSLPRQGKYGYTF. The CDR3 bases are TGTGCCAGCAGTTTACCCCGACAGGGGAAGTATGGCTACACCTTC.

In DNA form, the CDR3 reads TGTGCCACCAGTGATCAGAGACCTGGGGGGGATACGCAGTATTTT. Encoded protein: CATSDQRPGGDTQYF. This chain connects TRBV24-1 to TRBJ2-3; tentatively, D is TRBD2 (6 bases). V dropped 3 bases and J dropped 6 bases, with 15 bases sitting between them. CDR1 and CDR2 (germline): KGHDR, SFDVKD. This CDR3 is 15 amino acids long.

This clone appeared a few times. The chain links TRBV4-1 to TRBJ2-2; 9 nucleotides match TRBD1. Germline CDR1 and CDR2: MGHRA and YSYEKL. V was clipped by 2 bases and J by 4 bases; unmatched bases: 14. CDR3 length: 19 amino acids. CDR3 sequence reads: CASSQSFKGDRDSTGELFF. The CDR3 DNA reads as TGCGCCAGCAGCCAAAGTTTTAAAGGGGACAGGGATTCCACCGGGGAGCTGTTTTTT.

This sequence joins TRBV4-1 and TRBJ2-7; tentatively, D is TRBD2 (6 bases). Deletions cut 0 bases from V and 3 bases from J, with 9 bases between. CDR1 is MGHRA and CDR2 is YSYEKL in the germline V gene. CDR3 size: 14 residues. The CDR3 loop is CASSQEGGSYEQYF. CDR3 bases: TGCGCCAGCAGCCAAGAAGGAGGGAGCTACGAGCAGTACTTC.

This chain uses TRBV19 with TRBJ2-7; 9 positions agree with TRBD2. The CDR3 totals 16 residues. Trimming cost V 6 bases and J 0 bases; bases outside gene matches: 9. CDR1 is LNHDA, CDR2 SQIVND, per germline (reference sequence). The CDR3 reads CASRAPFSGSSYEQYF. In DNA form, the CDR3 reads TGTGCCAGTAGAGCCCCCTTTAGCGGGAGCTCCTACGAGCAGTACTTC.

The chain recombines TRBV5-8 with TRBJ2-5, with 7 positions matching TRBD2. The V and J ends lost 0 bases and 5 bases, in that order; junction bases with no gene match: 10. This CDR3 comprises 16 residues. CDR1 is SGHTS, CDR2 YDEGEE, per germline. Here the CDR3 reads CASSLGGSGGGETQYF. DNA of the CDR3: TGTGCCAGCAGCTTGGGCGGGAGCGGTGGCGGGGAGACCCAGTACTTC. Based on the CDR3 plus reference TRBV5-8 and TRBJ2-5, the full variable domain is EAGVTQSPTHLIKTRGQQATLRCSPISGHTSVYWYQQALGLGLQFLLWYDEGEERNRGNFPPRFSGRQFPNYSSELNVNALELEDSALYLCASSLGGSGGGETQYFGPGTRLLVL.

The rearrangement links TRBV28 to TRBJ1-2; D perhaps matches TRBD1 (5 bases). The CDR3 consists of 14 residues. CDR1 is MDHEN and CDR2 is SYDVKM in the germline V gene. The V end lost 5 bases, the J end lost 4 bases, and 14 bases lay between the germline ends. The DNA for the CDR3 is TGTGCCAGCAGTCCGCGGGACGGTTTCTATGGCTACACCTTC. It is translated as CASSPRDGFYGYTF.

This chain joins TRBV6-5 and TRBJ2-3; unclear D gene. Between the trimmed V and J ends, which lost 0 bases and 4 bases, there was a span of 5 bases. CDR3 length: 13 residues. Per the germline V gene, CDR1 is MNHEY and CDR2 is SVGAGI. This CDR3 is CASSYSSADTQYF. The CDR3 DNA sequence: TGTGCCAGCAGTTACTCGTCTGCAGATACGCAGTATTTT.

The CDR3 is CASSSRGLEAFF. CDR3 DNA: TGTGCCAGCAGCTCAAGGGGGCTTGAAGCTTTCTTT. This chain uses TRBV7-9 with TRBJ1-1; the match to TRBD1 covers 7 bases. The CDR3 spans 12 residues. V lost 4 bases and J lost 7; bases outside the gene matches: 3. From germline, CDR1 is SEHNR and CDR2 FQNEAQ (reference sequence). Together with reference TRBV7-9 and TRBJ1-1, the CDR3 gives the full variable domain: DTGVSQNPRHKITKRGQNVTFRCDPISEHNRLYWYRQTLGQGPEFLTYFQNEAQLEKSRLLSDRFSAERPKGSFSTLEIQRTEQGDSAMYLCASSSRGLEAFFGQGTRLTVV.

This chain connects TRBV18 to TRBJ1-3; tentatively, D is TRBD1 (5 bases). CDR1 KGHSH and CDR2 LQKENI come from the germline V gene. This CDR3 spans 14 amino acids. Trimming took 2 bases from V and 0 from J, leaving 5 bases between them. The CDR3 here is CASSPGASGNTIYF. The CDR3 DNA follows: TGTGCCAGCTCACCAGGGGCCTCTGGAAACACCATATATTTT.

The chain recombines TRBV24-1 with TRBJ1-2; D is uncertain. This CDR3 contains 13 residues. Germline CDR1 KGHDR, CDR2 SFDVKD. V was shortened by 0 bases and J by 10 bases, with 11 bases between the two germline ends. CDR3 region: CATSDLSRGSYTF. The DNA for the CDR3 is TGTGCCACCAGTGATTTGTCTCGCGGATCCTACACCTTC.